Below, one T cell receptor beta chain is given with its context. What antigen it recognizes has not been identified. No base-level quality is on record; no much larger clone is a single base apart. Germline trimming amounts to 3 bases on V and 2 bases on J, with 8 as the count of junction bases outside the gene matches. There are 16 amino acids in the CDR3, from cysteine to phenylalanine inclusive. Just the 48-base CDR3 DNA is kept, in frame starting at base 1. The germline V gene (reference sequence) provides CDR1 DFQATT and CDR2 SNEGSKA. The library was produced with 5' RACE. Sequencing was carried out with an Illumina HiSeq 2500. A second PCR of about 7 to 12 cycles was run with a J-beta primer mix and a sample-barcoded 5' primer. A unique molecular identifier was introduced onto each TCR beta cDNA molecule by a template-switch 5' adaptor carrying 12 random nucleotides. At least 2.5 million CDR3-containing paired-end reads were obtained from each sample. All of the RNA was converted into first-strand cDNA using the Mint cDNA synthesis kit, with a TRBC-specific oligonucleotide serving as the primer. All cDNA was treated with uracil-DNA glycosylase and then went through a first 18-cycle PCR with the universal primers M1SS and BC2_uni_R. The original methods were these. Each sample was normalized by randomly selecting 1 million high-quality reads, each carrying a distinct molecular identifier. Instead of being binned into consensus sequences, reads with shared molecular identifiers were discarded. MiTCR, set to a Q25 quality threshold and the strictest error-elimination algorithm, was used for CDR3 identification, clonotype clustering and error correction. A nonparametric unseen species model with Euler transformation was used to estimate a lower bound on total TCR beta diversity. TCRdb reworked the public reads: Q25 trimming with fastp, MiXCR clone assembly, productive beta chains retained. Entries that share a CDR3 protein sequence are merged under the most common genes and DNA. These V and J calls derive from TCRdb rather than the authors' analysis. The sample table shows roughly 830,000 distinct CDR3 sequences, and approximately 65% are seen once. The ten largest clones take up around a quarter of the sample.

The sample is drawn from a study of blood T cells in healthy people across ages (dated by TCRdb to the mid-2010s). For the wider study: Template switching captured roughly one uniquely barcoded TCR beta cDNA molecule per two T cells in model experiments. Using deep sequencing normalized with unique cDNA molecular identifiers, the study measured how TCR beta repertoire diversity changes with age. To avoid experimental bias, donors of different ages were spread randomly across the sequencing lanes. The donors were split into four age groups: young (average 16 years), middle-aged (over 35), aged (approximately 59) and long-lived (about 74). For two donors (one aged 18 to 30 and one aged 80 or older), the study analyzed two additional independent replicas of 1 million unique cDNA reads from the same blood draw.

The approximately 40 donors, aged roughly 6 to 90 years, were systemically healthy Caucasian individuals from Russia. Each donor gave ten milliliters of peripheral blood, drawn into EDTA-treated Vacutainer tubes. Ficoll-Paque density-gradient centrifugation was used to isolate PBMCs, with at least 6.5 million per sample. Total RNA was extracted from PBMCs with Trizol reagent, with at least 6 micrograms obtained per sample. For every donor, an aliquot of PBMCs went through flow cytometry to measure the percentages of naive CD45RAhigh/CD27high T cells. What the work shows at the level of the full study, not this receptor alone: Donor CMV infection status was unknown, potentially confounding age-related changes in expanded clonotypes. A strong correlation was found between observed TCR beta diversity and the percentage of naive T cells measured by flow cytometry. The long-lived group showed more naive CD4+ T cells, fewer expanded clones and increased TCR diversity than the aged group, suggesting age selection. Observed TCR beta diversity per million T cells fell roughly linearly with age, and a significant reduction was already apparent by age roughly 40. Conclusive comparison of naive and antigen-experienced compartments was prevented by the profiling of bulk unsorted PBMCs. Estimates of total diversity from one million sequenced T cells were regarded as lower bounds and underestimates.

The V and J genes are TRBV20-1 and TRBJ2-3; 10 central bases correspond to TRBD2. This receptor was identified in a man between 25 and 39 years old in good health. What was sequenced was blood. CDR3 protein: CSASPLAGDLTDTQYF. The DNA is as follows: TGCAGTGCTAGTCCCCTAGCGGGGGACCTCACAGATACGCAGTATTTT.